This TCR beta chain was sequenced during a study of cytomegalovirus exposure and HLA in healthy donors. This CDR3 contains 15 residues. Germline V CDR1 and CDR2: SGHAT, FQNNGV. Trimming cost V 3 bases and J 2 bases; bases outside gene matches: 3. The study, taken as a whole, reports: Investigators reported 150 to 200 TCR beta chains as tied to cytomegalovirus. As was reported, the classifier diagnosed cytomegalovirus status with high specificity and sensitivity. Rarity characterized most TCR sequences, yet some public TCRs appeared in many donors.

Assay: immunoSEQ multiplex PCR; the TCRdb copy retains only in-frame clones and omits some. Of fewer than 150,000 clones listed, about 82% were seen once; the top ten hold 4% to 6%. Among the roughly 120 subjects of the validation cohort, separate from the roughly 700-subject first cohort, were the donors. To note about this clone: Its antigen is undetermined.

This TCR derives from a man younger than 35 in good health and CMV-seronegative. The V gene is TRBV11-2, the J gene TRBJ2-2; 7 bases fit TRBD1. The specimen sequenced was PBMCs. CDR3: CASSFGQVNTGELFF. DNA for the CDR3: TGTGCCAGCAGCTTCGGACAGGTTAACACCGGGGAGCTGTTTTTT.